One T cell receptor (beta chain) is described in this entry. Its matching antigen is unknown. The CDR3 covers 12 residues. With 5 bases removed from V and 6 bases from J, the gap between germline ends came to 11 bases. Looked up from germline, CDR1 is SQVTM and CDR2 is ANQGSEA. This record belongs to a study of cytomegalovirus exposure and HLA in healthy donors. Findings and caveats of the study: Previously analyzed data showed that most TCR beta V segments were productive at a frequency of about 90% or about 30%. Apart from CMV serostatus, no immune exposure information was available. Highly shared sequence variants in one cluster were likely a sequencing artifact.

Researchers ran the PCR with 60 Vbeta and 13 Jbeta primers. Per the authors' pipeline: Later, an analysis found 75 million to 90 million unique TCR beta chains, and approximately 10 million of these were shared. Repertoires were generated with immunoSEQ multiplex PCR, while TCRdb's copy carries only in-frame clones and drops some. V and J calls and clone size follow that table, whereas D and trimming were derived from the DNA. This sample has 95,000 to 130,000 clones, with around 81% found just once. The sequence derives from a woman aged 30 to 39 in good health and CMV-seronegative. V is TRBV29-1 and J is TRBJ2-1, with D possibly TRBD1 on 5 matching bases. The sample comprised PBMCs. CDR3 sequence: CSVPGPGNEQFF. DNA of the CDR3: TGCAGCGTTCCAGGGCCAGGCAATGAGCAGTTCTTC.